These T cell receptor beta chains were read from a single sample in a study of monozygotic twins with inflammatory bowel disease. Using the 5' RACE reads, TCRdb records one entry per CDR3 protein without DNA. The ten most abundant clones cover approximately 2.8% of a sample with about 160,000 distinct CDR3 sequences. Sequencing was carried out using blood. Every receptor here comes from a human donor with ulcerative colitis or Crohn's disease, or a healthy co-twin of an affected twin (not recorded which). CDR3s include the opening cysteine and the closing phenylalanine or tryptophan.

v_call	j_call	cdr3_aa
TRBV20-1	TRBJ1-5	CSARWQFNQPQHF
TRBV19	TRBJ2-1	CASSIVPGGGEQFF
TRBV7-8	TRBJ2-5	CASSLAPGLAGEETQYF
TRBV7-9	TRBJ2-2	CASRPRGLINTGELFF
TRBV12-3/TRBV12-4	TRBJ2-2	CASTPGGGRAGELFF
TRBV7-9	TRBJ2-2	CASSPYSTGELFF
TRBV7-2	TRBJ2-7	CASSLTALGEQYF
TRBV29-1	TRBJ2-5	CSVDVQETQYF
TRBV7-8	TRBJ1-1	CASSYREMNTEAFF
TRBV20-1	TRBJ2-7	CSARDQGDPIHEQYF
TRBV12-3/TRBV12-4	TRBJ2-3	CASQSTSTDTQYF
TRBV11-2	TRBJ2-1	CASSPQVPREEQFF
TRBV9	TRBJ2-7	CASSVAPDRIYEQYF
TRBV15	TRBJ2-7	CATSRAGQGDYEQYF
TRBV5-1	TRBJ2-1	CASSGTGGNSYNEQFF
TRBV28	TRBJ2-3	CASSPGLAGGPPDTQYF
TRBV7-2	TRBJ2-1	CASSISGRGYNEQFF
TRBV27	TRBJ2-3	CASSSLGLAGGQRDTQYF
TRBV5-1	TRBJ2-6	CASSSAGLAGTGANVLTF
TRBV7-9	TRBJ1-1	CASTPGQPRGTEAFF
TRBV10-3	TRBJ2-6	CAISRLASGANVLTF
TRBV11-3	TRBJ2-1	CASSRTSGEGNEQFF
TRBV12-3/TRBV12-4	TRBJ2-1	CASSHRALGDEQFF
TRBV28	TRBJ2-1	CASSLWVSGPNEQFF
TRBV20-1	TRBJ1-2	CSGTKTVSNYGYTF
TRBV3-1	TRBJ2-2	CASSPLGARGPVSGELFF
TRBV5-1	TRBJ1-1	CASSLYRDRGPFMGNTEAFF
TRBV21-1	TRBJ2-5	CASSQQDQETQYF
TRBV5-1	TRBJ1-4	CASSLEGGRVGEKLFF
TRBV6-2/TRBV6-3	TRBJ2-1	CASSYVGGEQFF
TRBV20-1	TRBJ2-3	CSAHSSGSIGTDTQYF
TRBV24-1	TRBJ1-1	CATSDASRNTEAFF